Below, 28 T cell receptor beta chains from the same sample are listed, as sequenced in a study of OX40 agonist ivuxolimab in advanced cancers. Repertoires were generated with immunoSEQ multiplex PCR, while TCRdb's copy carries only in-frame clones and drops some. The sample carries about 50,000 clones, approximately 90% recorded once. Specimen: CD4+ or CD8+ T cells sorted from blood, collected in a trial of the OX40 agonist ivuxolimab. All receptors derive from an adult with an advanced solid tumor such as melanoma, head and neck, liver or kidney cancer.

The chain is built from TRBV5-6 and TRBJ2-5, with 12 bases identical to TRBD2. The trim removed 7 bases at V and 5 bases at J, leaving 12 bases unmatched. The length of the CDR3 is 16 residues. Germline values: CDR1 SGHDT, CDR2 YYEEEE. This chain's CDR3 is CASSRRLAGGPETQYF. CDR3 nucleotide sequence: TGTGCCAGCTCCAGAAGGCTAGCGGGGGGGCCGGAGACCCAGTACTTC.

This rearrangement joins TRBV9 to TRBJ2-5; 12 bases map to TRBD2. CDR3 length equals 18 residues. Germline V gene sequence: CDR1 SGDLS, CDR2 YYNGEE. Trimming removed 0 bases from V and 4 bases from J; junction bases left unmatched: 10. This chain's CDR3 is CASSVATGLAGAGETQYF. As DNA, the CDR3 is TGTGCCAGCAGCGTAGCTACGGGACTAGCGGGCGCCGGAGAGACCCAGTACTTC. The full variable domain, completed using reference TRBV9 and TRBJ2-5, is DSGVTQTPKHLITATGQRVTLRCSPRSGDLSVYWYQQSLDQGLQFLIQYYNGEERAKGNILERFSAQQFPDLHSELNLSSLELGDSALYFCASSVATGLAGAGETQYFGPGTRLLVL.

This clone was recorded a few times. V and J are TRBV19 and TRBJ2-2, with 11 positions matching TRBD1. The germline V gene has CDR1 LNHDA and CDR2 SQIVND (reference sequence). J was trimmed by 3 bases and V by 1 base; bases with no gene match: 4. CDR3 length equals 17 residues. CDR3 nucleotides: TGTGCCAGTAGTATAGGTACGGGACAGGGGGACACCGGGGAGCTGTTTTTT. Translated: CASSIGTGQGDTGELFF.

This sequence joins TRBV10-1 and TRBJ1-6; no reliable D call. The CDR3 covers 15 residues. Trimming removed 3 bases at V and 2 bases at J, with 8 bases between. In germline, CDR1 is WNHNN, CDR2 SYGVQD (reference sequence). Written as DNA, the CDR3 is TGCGCCAGCAGTGAAGAAGAGACCTATAATTCACCCCTCCACTTT. This gives the protein CASSEEETYNSPLHF.

This clone appeared a few times. This chain links TRBV6-4 with TRBJ1-5; D uncertain. The CDR3 is 13 residues long. V was shortened by 2 bases and J by 0 bases, with 2 bases between the two germline ends. From germline, CDR1 is MRHNA and CDR2 SNTAGT. CDR3 region: CASSDNSNQPQHF. The DNA of the CDR3 is TGTGCCAGCAGTGACAATAGCAATCAGCCCCAGCATTTT.

This chain uses TRBV13 with TRBJ2-5, with D tentatively TRBD1 or TRBD2 (6 bases each). The CDR3 consists of 15 residues. The germline V gene encodes CDR1 PRHDT and CDR2 FYEKMQ (reference sequence). The V end lost 2 bases, the J end lost 5 bases, and 15 bases lay between the germline ends. The CDR3 is CASSLSLGGPETQYF. The CDR3 DNA sequence: TGTGCCAGCAGCTTATCATTGGGGGGCCCTGAGACCCAGTACTTC.

The chain uses TRBV27 and TRBJ2-1; 11 nucleotides match TRBD2. The CDR3 extends over 17 amino acids. CDR1 is MNHEY, CDR2 SMNVEV, per germline (reference sequence). Trimming at V came to 2 bases and at J to 0 bases, leaving 3 bases not matched to a gene. CDR3 amino acids: CASSLLTSGGSYNEQFF. The CDR3 DNA reads TGTGCCAGCAGTTTACTCACTAGCGGGGGCTCCTACAATGAGCAGTTCTTC.

The V and J genes are TRBV7-2 and TRBJ2-7; possible D gene TRBD1, 5 bases. The germline CDR1 and CDR2 sequences are SGHTA and FQGNSA. V was shortened by 1 base and J by 6 bases, with 10 bases between the two germline ends. CDR3 size: 13 residues. CDR3 amino acids: CASSLESRAEQYF. The DNA for the CDR3 is TGTGCCAGCAGCTTAGAGAGCAGGGCCGAGCAGTACTTC. The full variable domain, in which reference TRBV7-2 and TRBJ2-7 provide the parts outside the CDR3, is GAGVSQSPSNKVTEKGKDVELRCDPISGHTALYWYRQSLGQGLEFLIYFQGNSAPDKSGLPSDRFSAERTGGSVSTLTIQRTQQEDSAVYLCASSLESRAEQYFGPGTRLTVT.

The chain couples TRBV5-1 to TRBJ1-3, with a weak D call TRBD1 (5 bases). V was clipped by 6 bases and J by 0 bases, with 10 bases between them. This CDR3 contains 14 residues. CDR1 and CDR2 (germline): SGHRS, YFSETQ. DNA for the CDR3: TGCGCCAGCATGGGGGGTAACTCTGGAAACACCATATATTTT. It translates to CASMGGNSGNTIYF.

This clone was seen only a few times. The CDR3 spells CATTVAPHVGYTF. DNA of the CDR3: TGTGCCACGACCGTGGCGCCTCATGTAGGCTACACCTTC. The rearrangement links TRBV7-6 to TRBJ1-2; D uncertain. This CDR3 contains 13 residues. CDR1 SGHVS and CDR2 FNYEAQ come from the germline V gene. Trimming removed 10 bases from V and 8 bases from J, with 20 bases in between. Combining the CDR3 with reference TRBV7-6 and TRBJ1-2 gives the whole variable domain GAGVSQSPRYKVTKRGQDVALRCDPISGHVSLYWYRQALGQGPEFLTYFNYEAQQDKSGLPNDRFSAERPEGSISTLTIQRTEQRDSAMYRCATTVAPHVGYTFGSGTRLTVV.

J is TRBJ2-7 and V is TRBV27, with 10 bases identical to TRBD1. The germline CDR1 and CDR2 sequences are MNHEY and SMNVEV (reference sequence). J gave up 3 bases and V 0 bases, and 2 bases lay outside the gene matches. The CDR3 runs 15 residues. As DNA, the CDR3 is TGTGCCAGCAGTTTATCGGGACAGGGGTTCTACGAGCAGTACTTC. Protein sequence: CASSLSGQGFYEQYF.

This clone was seen a single time. The chain uses TRBV10-3 and TRBJ1-4; 8 positions agree with TRBD1. Germline V CDR1 and CDR2: ENHRY, SYGVKD. J was trimmed by 7 bases and V by 1 base; bases with no gene match: 8. The CDR3 sequence is 16 residues long. Here the CDR3 DNA reads TGTGCCATCAGTGAGTTGAGGGGACAGGACGGTGAAAAACTGTTTTTT. It is translated as CAISELRGQDGEKLFF.

The V gene is TRBV9, the J gene TRBJ2-1; D is ambiguous. Germline V gene data show CDR1 as SGDLS and CDR2 as YYNGEE. The CDR3 has 14 residues. The V and J ends lost 0 bases and 0 bases respectively, with 4 bases between them. CDR3: CASSVGGSYNEQFF. CDR3 in DNA: TGTGCCAGCAGCGTAGGCGGCTCCTACAATGAGCAGTTCTTC.

The chain employs TRBV19 and TRBJ2-7; 7 bases fit TRBD1. Germline V gives CDR1 LNHDA, CDR2 SQIVND (reference sequence). The CDR3 is 16 amino acids. The junction had 11 bases not matched to a gene; V was cut back by 5 bases and J by 1 base. CDR3 bases: TGTGCCAGTAGTCCCGCGGACAGGCGGCAGTCCTACGAGCAGTACTTC. Translating it yields CASSPADRRQSYEQYF.

The chain uses TRBV6-1 and TRBJ2-7; no definite D call. Trimming pared 3 bases from V and 6 bases from J, leaving 3 bases between. Germline lookup yields CDR1 MNHNS and CDR2 SASEGT. CDR3 length equals 10 residues. The CDR3 DNA is TGTGCCAGCAGTGAGGGCGAGCAGTACTTC. Amino acid sequence: CASSEGEQYF.

The V gene is TRBV6-1, the J gene TRBJ2-7, with D possibly TRBD1 on 6 matching bases. CDR1 is MNHNS, CDR2 SASEGT, per germline. There are 13 residues in the CDR3. V was clipped by 6 bases and J by 2 bases, with 11 bases between them. CDR3 amino acids: CASRFDRTYEQYF. CDR3 nucleotides: TGTGCCAGCAGGTTCGACAGGACCTACGAGCAGTACTTC.

The V call is TRBV4-1, the J call TRBJ2-5; unclear D gene. Per the germline V gene, CDR1 is MGHRA and CDR2 is YSYEKL. The CDR3 covers 11 residues. Trimming took 1 base from V and 6 from J, leaving 3 bases between them. The CDR3 DNA sequence: TGCGCCAGCAGCCAAGGAAAGACCCAGTACTTC. It is translated as CASSQGKTQYF.

In its sample, this clone was seen a few times. V and J are TRBV4-1 and TRBJ1-2, with 7 bases identical to TRBD1. J lost 0 bases, V lost 2 bases, and 0 bases had no gene match. CDR3 size: 14 residues. Germline V lookup: CDR1 MGHRA, CDR2 YSYEKL. CDR3 coding DNA: TGCGCCAGCAGCCAAACAGGGGCTAACTATGGCTACACCTTC. Its protein product is CASSQTGANYGYTF.

This chain uses TRBV5-8 with TRBJ2-2; D is undetermined. CDR1 is SGHTS and CDR2 is YDEGEE in the germline V gene. Trimming took 4 bases from V and 0 from J, leaving 16 bases between them. The CDR3 totals 17 residues. The CDR3 reads CASSPRPTFANTGELFF. The CDR3 DNA follows: TGTGCCAGCAGCCCACGACCGACATTCGCGAACACCGGGGAGCTGTTTTTT.

This chain joins TRBV7-6 and TRBJ2-3; 11 bases are shared with TRBD1. V shed 4 bases and J 1 base; nucleotides not matched to a gene: 10. This CDR3 spans 18 amino acids. In germline, CDR1 is SGHVS, CDR2 FNYEAQ. CDR3 protein: CASSWGVDRGPGTDTQYF. The CDR3 DNA reads as TGTGCCAGCAGCTGGGGAGTGGACAGGGGGCCTGGCACAGATACGCAGTATTTT.

The CDR3 DNA follows: TGTGCCACCAGCAGAGGCTGGGGTTCCTACAATGAGCAGTTCTTC. Translating gives CATSRGWGSYNEQFF. V usage is TRBV15 and J usage is TRBJ2-1; no clear D. The germline V gene has CDR1 LNHNV and CDR2 YYDKDF (reference sequence). Trimming took off 1 base at V and 1 base at J, with 8 bases between the two ends. This CDR3 spans 15 amino acids.

The genes are TRBV11-2 and TRBJ2-6; D not certain. This CDR3 comprises 16 residues. V was clipped by 5 bases and J by 2 bases, with 13 bases between them. Germline lookup yields CDR1 SGHAT and CDR2 FQNNGV. The CDR3 spells CASSRNPETGANVLTF. CDR3 bases: TGTGCCAGCAGCCGCAATCCGGAGACTGGGGCCAACGTCCTGACTTTC.

The J gene is TRBJ1-1, the V gene TRBV7-9, with 9 positions matching TRBD1. This CDR3 comprises 13 residues. The V gene's germline CDR1 is SEHNR and CDR2 FQNEAQ (reference sequence). J lost 6 bases, V lost 1 base, and 0 bases had no gene match. The CDR3 loop is CASSLGQGAEAFF. The CDR3 DNA reads TGTGCCAGCAGCTTAGGACAGGGGGCTGAAGCTTTCTTT.

The V and J genes are TRBV9 and TRBJ2-3, with 8 bases fitting TRBD2. Germline CDR1 is SGDLS and CDR2 is YYNGEE. The CDR3 is made up of 15 amino acids. With 0 bases clipped from V and 5 bases from J, the junction kept 5 bases outside the gene matches. DNA of the CDR3: TGTGCCAGCAGCGTAGAACGGGGGGGCGGAGATACGCAGTATTTT. Encoded protein: CASSVERGGGDTQYF. Full variable domain (missing parts from reference TRBV9 and TRBJ2-3): DSGVTQTPKHLITATGQRVTLRCSPRSGDLSVYWYQQSLDQGLQFLIQYYNGEERAKGNILERFSAQQFPDLHSELNLSSLELGDSALYFCASSVERGGGDTQYFGPGTRLTVL.

The chain is built from TRBV27 and TRBJ1-1, with no clear D. The germline V gene has CDR1 MNHEY and CDR2 SMNVEV (reference sequence). Trimming removed 3 bases from V and 0 bases from J, with 11 bases in between. The CDR3 loop spans 15 amino acids. The CDR3 protein is CASSFLASMNTEAFF. The DNA for the CDR3 is TGTGCCAGCAGTTTCTTAGCTTCAATGAACACTGAAGCTTTCTTT.

The rearrangement links TRBV19 to TRBJ2-7; 8 bases line up with TRBD1. Germline V gene lookup returns CDR1 LNHDA and CDR2 SQIVND (reference sequence). V was pared by 5 bases and J by 7 bases, with 7 bases of the junction left unmatched. This CDR3 contains 13 residues. The CDR3 loop is CASSYDRGWEQYF. The CDR3 nucleotides read TGTGCCAGTAGTTACGACAGGGGTTGGGAGCAGTACTTC.

CDR3 protein: CASSLSRTYYGYTF. The CDR3 DNA reads TGTGCCAGCAGTTTATCAAGGACATACTATGGCTACACCTTC. This chain links TRBV27 with TRBJ1-2, with D possibly being TRBD1 (5 bases). V was cut by 0 bases and J by 3 bases, with 8 bases left in between. Germline values: CDR1 MNHEY, CDR2 SMNVEV (reference sequence). The CDR3 runs to 14 residues.

V gene TRBV11-2 combines with J gene TRBJ2-7; the D gene is possibly TRBD2 (5 bases). The germline V gene encodes CDR1 SGHAT and CDR2 FQNNGV. CDR3 length: 17 residues. With 1 base removed from V and 0 bases from J, the gap between germline ends came to 16 bases. CDR3 protein: CASSLARGSRSSYEQYF. The CDR3 coding sequence is TGTGCCAGCAGCTTAGCCCGTGGGAGTAGGTCCTCCTACGAGCAGTACTTC.